Shown below are 5 T cell receptor beta chains from a single sample sequenced in a study of blood T cell repertoires in COVID-19. The repertoire was sequenced with immunoSEQ multiplex PCR; TCRdb's copy has only in-frame clones and lacks some. The repertoire has fewer than 250,000 clones, about 86% of them found once; the top ten carry 8% to 10%. Sequenced material: peripheral blood. All receptors derive from a woman in her fifties or sixties with acute or convalescent COVID-19.

The genes are TRBV7-6 and TRBJ2-5, with 10 bases fitting TRBD1. The germline gives CDR1 SGHVS, CDR2 FNYEAQ. The CDR3 totals 16 residues. Unmatched junction bases numbered 8, after V lost 5 bases and J lost 2 bases. The DNA of the CDR3 is TGTGCCAGCAGCCCCCTTCGGGACAGGGGACAAGAGACCCAGTACTTC. Protein sequence: CASSPLRDRGQETQYF.

This chain uses TRBV29-1 with TRBJ2-2; 9 bases agree with TRBD1. The V and J ends lost 7 bases and 6 bases, in that order; junction bases with no gene match: 6. CDR3 length: 13 amino acids. CDR1 is SQVTM, CDR2 ANQGSEA, per germline. The DNA of the CDR3 is TGCAGCGCTGGACAGGGGCTGGCCGGGGAGCTGTTTTTT. Translation: CSAGQGLAGELFF.

As concerns this clone: This specimen includes other DNA sequences encoding the same CDR3. V and J are TRBV7-3 and TRBJ2-2, with 7 bases fitting TRBD1. The CDR3 extends over 14 amino acids. Germline-derived CDR1 and CDR2 are SGHTA and FQGTGA. The V and J ends lost 5 bases and 3 bases, in that order; junction bases with no gene match: 3. CDR3 amino acids: CASSPQGDTGELFF. The CDR3 region has the DNA TGTGCCAGCAGCCCCCAGGGGGACACCGGGGAGCTGTTTTTT.

The chain employs TRBV24-1 and TRBJ2-2; TRBD2 is a possible D gene (5 bases). Germline-derived CDR1 and CDR2 are KGHDR and SFDVKD. The CDR3 loop spans 11 amino acids. Trimming took off 8 bases at V and 7 bases at J, with 7 bases between the two ends. CDR3 region: CATKRDGELFF. In DNA, the CDR3 is TGTGCCACCAAGAGGGACGGGGAGCTGTTTTTT.

This clone was observed once. The gene calls are TRBV20-1 and TRBJ2-7; D is unresolved. The CDR3 consists of 10 residues. CDR1 and CDR2 from the germline V gene are DFQATT and SNEGSKA (reference sequence). V lost 2 bases and J 6 bases, leaving 5 bases between the germline ends. CDR3 coding DNA: TGCAGTGCTAGACTCTCCGAGCAGTACTTC. This sequence encodes CSARLSEQYF.